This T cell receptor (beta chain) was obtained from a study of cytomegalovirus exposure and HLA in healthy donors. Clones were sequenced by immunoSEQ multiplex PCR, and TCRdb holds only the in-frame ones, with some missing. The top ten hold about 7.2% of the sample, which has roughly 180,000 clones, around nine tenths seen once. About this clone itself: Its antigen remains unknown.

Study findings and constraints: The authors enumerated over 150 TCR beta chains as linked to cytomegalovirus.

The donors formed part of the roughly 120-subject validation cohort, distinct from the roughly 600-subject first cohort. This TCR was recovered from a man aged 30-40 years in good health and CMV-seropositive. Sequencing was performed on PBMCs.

Written as DNA, the CDR3 is TGTGCCAGCATGGGATGGAACACTGAAGCTTTCTTT. It codes for CASMGWNTEAFF. This chain joins TRBV2 and TRBJ1-1, with D uncertain. Germline V gene data show CDR1 as SNHLY and CDR2 as FYNNEI. V dropped 7 bases and J dropped 1 base, with 7 bases sitting between them. This CDR3 contains 12 residues.